The present T cell receptor beta chain was sequenced within a study of blood T cell repertoires in COVID-19. Measured with immunoSEQ multiplex PCR; TCRdb has only the in-frame clones, and not every one. In the table there are about 90,000 clones, 70% to 90% of which are singletons. Germline CDR1 is MNHEY and CDR2 is SVGAGI. The CDR3 sequence is 13 residues long. V gave up 5 bases and J gave up 0 bases, with 7 bases separating them. The specimen was peripheral blood. The sequence came from a man aged 50 to 60 with acute or convalescent COVID-19. The chain employs TRBV6-5 and TRBJ1-1; D gene unclear. The CDR3 loop is CASSQTLNTEAFF. In DNA form, the CDR3 reads TGTGCCAGCAGTCAAACATTGAACACTGAAGCTTTCTTT.